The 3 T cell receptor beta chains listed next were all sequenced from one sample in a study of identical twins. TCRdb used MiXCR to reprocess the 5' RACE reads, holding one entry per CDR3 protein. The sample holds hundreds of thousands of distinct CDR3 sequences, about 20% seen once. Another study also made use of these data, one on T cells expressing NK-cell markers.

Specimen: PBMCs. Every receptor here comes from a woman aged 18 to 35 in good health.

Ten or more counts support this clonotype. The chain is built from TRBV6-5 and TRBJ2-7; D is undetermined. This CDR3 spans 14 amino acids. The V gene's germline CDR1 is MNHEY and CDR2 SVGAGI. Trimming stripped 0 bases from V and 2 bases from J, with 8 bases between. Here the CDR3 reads CASSYSITPYEQYF. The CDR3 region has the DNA TGTGCCAGCAGTTACTCGATCACCCCCTACGAGCAGTACTTC.

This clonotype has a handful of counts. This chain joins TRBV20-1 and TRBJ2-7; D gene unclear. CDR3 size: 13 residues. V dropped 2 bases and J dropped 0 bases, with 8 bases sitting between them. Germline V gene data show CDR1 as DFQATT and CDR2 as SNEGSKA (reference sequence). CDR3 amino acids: CSARPVNSYEQYF. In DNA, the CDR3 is TGCAGTGCTAGACCAGTAAACTCCTACGAGCAGTACTTC.

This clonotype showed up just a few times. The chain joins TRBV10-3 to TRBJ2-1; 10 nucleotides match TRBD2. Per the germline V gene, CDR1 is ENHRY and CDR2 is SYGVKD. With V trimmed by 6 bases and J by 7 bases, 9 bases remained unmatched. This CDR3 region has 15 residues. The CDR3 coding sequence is TGTGCCATCAGGATTGGGGCTAGCGGGAGTAATGAGCAGTTCTTC. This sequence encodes CAIRIGASGSNEQFF.